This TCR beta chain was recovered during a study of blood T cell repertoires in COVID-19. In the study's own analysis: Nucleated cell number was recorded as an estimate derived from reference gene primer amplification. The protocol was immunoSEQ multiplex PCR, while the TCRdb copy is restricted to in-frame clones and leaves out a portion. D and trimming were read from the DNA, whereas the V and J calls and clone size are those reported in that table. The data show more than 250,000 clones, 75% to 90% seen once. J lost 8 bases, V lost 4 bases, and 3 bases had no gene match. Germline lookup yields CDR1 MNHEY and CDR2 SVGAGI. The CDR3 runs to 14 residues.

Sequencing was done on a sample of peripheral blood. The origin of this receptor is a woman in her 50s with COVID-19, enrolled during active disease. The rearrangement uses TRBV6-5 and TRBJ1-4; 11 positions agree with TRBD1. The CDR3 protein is CASSWGQGGEKLFF. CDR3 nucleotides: TGTGCCAGCAGTTGGGGACAGGGGGGAGAAAAACTGTTTTTT.